This TCR beta chain was identified during a study of T cells expressing NK-cell markers. Background on the study: TCR beta repertoires came from sorted CD3+CD56+NKG2C+, CD3+CD56+NKG2C- and CD3+CD56-NKG2C+ T cells. Eight donors were sequenced, seven testing HCMV-seropositive and one testing seronegative.

From germline, CDR1 is SNHLY and CDR2 FYNNEI. The CDR3 consists of 14 residues. TCRdb reanalyzed the 5' RACE reads and collapses them to one entry per CDR3 protein, without DNA. The sample holds roughly 150,000 distinct CDR3 sequences. This chain links TRBV2 with TRBJ2-3; TCRdb's D call, TRBD1, is unchecked because there is no DNA. Sequenced: blood T cells: a sorted CD56 or NKG2C T cell subset, CD4+ or CD8+ T cells, or bulk PBMC T cells (not recorded which). This TCR derives from a man aged 18-69 years in good health. This CDR3 is CACLGGPGTDTQYF.